Listed here are 8 T cell receptor beta chains from one sample, sequenced in a study of radiotherapy plus CTLA-4 blockade in lung cancer. Libraries were prepared by immunoSEQ multiplex PCR; TCRdb keeps only in-frame clonotypes and omits some of them. The data hold about 77,000 clones, with roughly 80% observed a single time. This specimen consisted of peripheral blood, obtained from a patient treated with radiotherapy plus ipilimumab. The receptors come from a human donor with non-small cell lung cancer whose response to radiotherapy plus ipilimumab could not be evaluated.

This clone was seen a single time. The chain carries TRBV6-1 and TRBJ2-5; TRBD2 matches 13 bases. CDR1 is MNHNS and CDR2 is SASEGT in the germline V gene. J lost 8 bases, V lost 6 bases, and 6 bases had no gene match. The CDR3 is made up of 14 amino acids. CDR3: CASSRTSGGITQYF. For the CDR3, the DNA is TGTGCCAGCAGCCGGACTAGCGGGGGAATAACCCAGTACTTC.

This sequence joins TRBV11-2 and TRBJ2-7; 10 bases agree with TRBD2. The CDR3 has 16 residues. The germline CDR1 and CDR2 sequences are SGHAT and FQNNGV. The V and J ends lost 1 base and 7 bases, in that order; junction bases with no gene match: 10. The CDR3 here is CASSLGLAGGGEEQYF. DNA for the CDR3: TGTGCCAGCAGCTTAGGATTAGCGGGGGGCGGGGAGGAGCAGTACTTC. The full variable domain, with the rest looked up from reference TRBV11-2 and TRBJ2-7, is EAGVAQSPRYKIIEKRQSVAFWCNPISGHATLYWYQQILGQGPKLLIQFQNNGVVDDSQLPKDRFSAERLKGVDSTLKIQPAKLEDSAVYLCASSLGLAGGGEEQYFGPGTRLTVT.

V usage is TRBV6-5 and J usage is TRBJ1-6; D call uncertain. V lost 0 bases and J 7 bases, leaving 13 bases between the germline ends. The germline V gene has CDR1 MNHEY and CDR2 SVGAGI. CDR3 length equals 16 residues. CDR3: CASSYSMGSGNSPLHF. CDR3 sequence (DNA): TGTGCCAGCAGTTACTCGATGGGGAGTGGCAATTCACCCCTCCACTTT.

The V call is TRBV15, the J call TRBJ1-6, with D hard to call. The germline CDR1 and CDR2 sequences are LNHNV and YYDKDF (reference sequence). Trimming left V 0 bases short and J 5 bases short, with 14 bases between. The CDR3 has 17 residues. CDR3 nucleotide sequence: TGTGCCACCAGCAGAGATCTTCTACAGACCCATAATTCACCCCTCCACTTT. Protein sequence: CATSRDLLQTHNSPLHF. The entire variable domain, with the rest obtained from reference TRBV15 and TRBJ1-6, is as follows: DAMVIQNPRYQVTQFGKPVTLSCSQTLNHNVMYWYQQKSSQAPKLLFHYYDKDFNNEADTPDNFQSRRPNTSFCFLDIRSPGLGDTAMYLCATSRDLLQTHNSPLHFGNGTRLTVT.

This clone was counted a single time. The rearrangement joins TRBV4-3 to TRBJ2-1, with D perhaps TRBD2 (6 bases). Germline assignment: CDR1 LGHNA and CDR2 YSLEER. V lost 5 bases to trimming and J lost 7 bases, with 18 bases between them. This CDR3 region has 15 residues. The CDR3 here is CASSVWRGVRNEQFF. The CDR3 DNA reads TGCGCCAGCAGCGTGTGGCGGGGAGTGCGGAATGAGCAGTTCTTC.

The chain joins TRBV30 to TRBJ2-5; 9 bases map to TRBD2. Germline V gene sequence: CDR1 GTSNPN, CDR2 SVGIG (reference sequence). The length of the CDR3 is 19 residues. The J segment lost 1 base and the V segment lost 3 bases, leaving 18 bases of the junction unmatched. In DNA, the CDR3 is TGTGCCTGGAGATCCCGATTTGGCGGGGGGGCGGAGGGCCAAGAGACCCAGTACTTC. Its translation: CAWRSRFGGGAEGQETQYF.

The chain links TRBV10-1 to TRBJ1-1; TRBD1 agrees at 7 bases. J gave up 5 bases and V 0 bases, and 9 bases lay outside the gene matches. CDR1 and CDR2 from the germline V gene are WNHNN and SYGVQD (reference sequence). This CDR3 has 16 residues. CDR3 sequence (DNA): TGCGCCAGCAGTGAGTCGATGGAGGGGGCGAGGACTGAAGCTTTCTTT. Translated, it gives CASSESMEGARTEAFF.

The chain links TRBV27 to TRBJ1-5; D is undetermined. CDR1 and CDR2 (germline): MNHEY, SMNVEV (reference sequence). The CDR3 consists of 16 residues. V lost 5 bases, J lost 4 bases, and 18 bases lay in between. CDR3 bases: TGTGCCAGCAGTCCCCTATTTGTTGGTCGGAATCAGCCCCAGCATTTT. As protein: CASSPLFVGRNQPQHF.